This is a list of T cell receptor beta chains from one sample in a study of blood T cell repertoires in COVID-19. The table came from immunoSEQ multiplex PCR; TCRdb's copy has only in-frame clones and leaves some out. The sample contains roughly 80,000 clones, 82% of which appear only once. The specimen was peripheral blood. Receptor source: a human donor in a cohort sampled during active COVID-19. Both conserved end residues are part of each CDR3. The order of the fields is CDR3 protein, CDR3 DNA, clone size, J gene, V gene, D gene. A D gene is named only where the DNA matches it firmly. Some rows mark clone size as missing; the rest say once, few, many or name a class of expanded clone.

CASSPAAGGPIDTQYF TGCGCCAGCAGCCCGGCAGCGGGGGGGCCGATAGATACGCAGTATTTT - TRBJ2-3 TRBV5-1 TRBD2
CASSQNRGGDFRNEQFF TGCGCCAGCAGCCAAAACCGAGGGGGCGATTTTCGCAATGAGCAGTTCTTC once TRBJ2-1 TRBV4-1 TRBD1
CASSPDSHNEQFF TGTGCTAGCAGCCCCGACAGTCACAATGAGCAGTTCTTC - TRBJ2-1 TRBV7-7 -
CASSISGTGGYEQYF TGTGCCAGTAGTATTTCGGGGACAGGGGGCTACGAGCAGTACTTC once TRBJ2-7 TRBV19 TRBD1
CASRGPRTAQGAFF TGTGCCAGCAGAGGACCTCGGACAGCCCAAGGAGCTTTCTTT - TRBJ1-1 TRBV13 -
CASSPWGGQEKLFF TGTGCCAGCAGTCCCTGGGGGGGGCAGGAAAAACTGTTTTTT once TRBJ1-4 TRBV27 -
CASSPENSNQPQHF TGTGCCAGCTCACCGGAGAATAGCAATCAGCCCCAGCATTTT - TRBJ1-5 TRBV18 -
CAWSGQLNTEAFF TGTGCCTGGTCAGGACAGCTGAACACTGAAGCTTTCTTT - TRBJ1-1 TRBV30 -
CASDQGRVVDSPLHF TGTGCCAGCGATCAGGGTCGGGTGGTGGATTCACCCCTCCACTTT - TRBJ1-6 TRBV19 -
CASSGGLAGRDTQYF TGTGCCAGCAGTGGGGGACTAGCGGGGCGTGATACGCAGTATTTT - TRBJ2-3 TRBV27 TRBD2
CASTSVETQYF TGTGCCAGCACCTCCGTCGAGACCCAGTACTTC - TRBJ2-5 TRBV7-9 -
CASSLGVAVAYGYTF TGTGCCAGCAGCTTAGGGGTGGCGGTGGCCTATGGCTACACCTTC - TRBJ1-2 TRBV7-2 -
CASSLDLGGGEKLFF TGTGCCAGCAGTTTAGACTTAGGGGGCGGTGAAAAACTGTTTTTT many TRBJ1-4 TRBV28 TRBD1
CASSKLRGTGPPDTQYF TGTGCCAGCAGCAAACTCCGGGGGACAGGGCCCCCAGATACGCAGTATTTT - TRBJ2-3 TRBV5-4 TRBD1
CASSIQGRNVGYTF TGTGCCAGCAGCATACAGGGGCGAAATGTTGGCTACACCTTC many TRBJ1-2 TRBV7-8 TRBD1
CASSLETGRYNEQFF TGTGCCAGCAGCTTAGAGACAGGGCGCTACAATGAGCAGTTCTTC - TRBJ2-1 TRBV7-3 TRBD1
CSAWGVDEQFF TGCAGTGCTTGGGGCGTGGATGAGCAGTTCTTC - TRBJ2-1 TRBV20-1 -
CASSPALPFGSPLHF TGCGCCAGCAGCCCCGCTTTGCCCTTCGGTTCACCCCTCCACTTT - TRBJ1-6 TRBV4-1 -
CASTPSGGQETQYF TGTGCCAGCACCCCCTCTGGCGGACAAGAGACCCAGTACTTC - TRBJ2-5 TRBV6-6 -
CASSQKSTSGGFYNEQFF TGTGCCAGCAGCCAAAAGTCGACTAGCGGGGGGTTCTACAATGAGCAGTTCTTC - TRBJ2-1 TRBV7-2 TRBD2
CASSPSGGQGDTQYF TGTGCCAGCAGCCCTAGCGGGGGCCAAGGAGATACGCAGTATTTT - TRBJ2-3 TRBV7-9 TRBD2